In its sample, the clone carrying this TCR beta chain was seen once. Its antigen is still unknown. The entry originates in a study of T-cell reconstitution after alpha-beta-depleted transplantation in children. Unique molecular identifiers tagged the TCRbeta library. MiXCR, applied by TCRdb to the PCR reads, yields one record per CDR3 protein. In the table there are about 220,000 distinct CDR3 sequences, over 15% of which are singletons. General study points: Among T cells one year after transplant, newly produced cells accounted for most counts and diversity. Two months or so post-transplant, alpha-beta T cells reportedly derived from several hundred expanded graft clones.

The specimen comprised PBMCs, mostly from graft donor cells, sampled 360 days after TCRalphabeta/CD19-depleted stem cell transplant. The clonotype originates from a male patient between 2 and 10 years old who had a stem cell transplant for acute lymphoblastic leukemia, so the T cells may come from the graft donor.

The CDR3 DNA is TGTGCCAGCAGCTTTGGACAGGAAAATCAGCCCCAGCATTTT. This translates into CASSFGQENQPQHF. The chain has TRBV7-2 and TRBJ1-5; 7 nucleotides match TRBD1. CDR3 length equals 14 residues. V dropped 3 bases and J dropped 4; count of bases not matched to a gene: 3. The germline V gene encodes CDR1 SGHTA and CDR2 FQGNSA.